This T cell receptor beta chain was identified during a study of T cells in localized non-small cell lung cancer (dated by TCRdb to the early 2020s). About the full investigation: The study examined T cell repertoires in roughly 240 patients with early-stage NSCLC and compared tumors with uninvolved tumor-adjacent lungs. The cohort consisted of 200 to 250 treatment-naive NSCLC patients whose localized lung tumors had been resected. NSCLC patients had a mean age of roughly 66 years, and fewer than 150 were male and more than 90 female. Points the paper makes about the study in general: Because the study design was exploratory, TCR variables were selected using unadjusted p-values without false-discovery rate correction. Higher T cell density in blood was associated with longer overall survival, whereas higher clonality in adjacent lung was associated with shorter survival. Because multi-region tumor sequencing was not done, intratumor heterogeneity could not be ruled out. A median of 57 of the top 100 tumor clones turned up in the paired uninvolved adjacent lung, and 25 to 35 of those clones also ranked among the top 100 of that same adjacent lung. The highest T cell clonality was observed in uninvolved tumor-adjacent lung, where clonality exceeded that of tumor, suggesting that antigenic responses were more focused in uninvolved tumor-adjacent lung.

TCR beta CDR3 regions were sequenced from DNA using the immunoSEQ Assay. As for the original processing: To compute T cell density, TCR beta template counts were normalized to usable DNA, which was estimated by amplifying housekeeping genes. Richness was estimated with the preseqR package, extrapolating to 400,000 templates for PBMC samples and 120,000 templates for tissue samples. Clonality was defined by subtracting Pielou's evenness from one. Tissue-enriched TCRs were identified through differential abundance testing performed on productive amino-acid clonotypes, with a minimum total count of 5 and an alpha of 0.1. Repertoire overlap between compartments was quantified with the Jaccard Index and Morisita Overlap Index. TCR beta CDR3s were clustered by GLIPH together with public tetramer-defined viral CDR3s, and at least three viral sequences plus V-gene enrichment were required for viral motifs. TCRdb stores this immuneACCESS table with in-frame sequences only. Part of the clones is absent; in the studies checked, under half of the shortfall reflects unresolved V genes, and no reason is known for the rest. From that table come the V and J calls and clone size; the DNA was used to work out D and trimming. In this sample the table shows fewer than 2,000 clones, nearly 35% of which occur a single time. Together, the top ten hold roughly 15% of the sample.

Relative to germline, V is missing 5 bases and J is missing 1 base, with 8 bases of the junction outside any gene match. The CDR3 starts with the cysteine, ends with the phenylalanine, and has 16 residues. The kept DNA is CDR3 alone, 48 bases in frame from the first base. Uninvolved adjacent lung was obtained at least 2 cm from the tumor margin, and the absence of atypia was confirmed by two independent pathologists. At diagnosis, peripheral blood, uninvolved tumor-adjacent lung and tumor were collected and were preserved as a mix of fresh-frozen and FFPE material. As concerns this clone: Its target antigen remains unknown. No much larger clone exists at a distance of one base, and base qualities are not known.

This TCR came from a female donor at least 60 years old with stage II squamous cell lung carcinoma. The material sequenced was normal lung tissue next to the tumor, taken before any cancer treatment. The V and J genes are TRBV6-7 and TRBJ2-4, with 7 junctional bases fitting TRBD2. Being an ORF, TRBV6-7 has a function that is uncertain. For the CDR3, the sequence is CASSEADSGAKNIQYF. The nucleotide sequence reads as follows: TGTGCCAGCAGTGAAGCTGATAGCGGGGCCAAAAACATTCAGTACTTC.